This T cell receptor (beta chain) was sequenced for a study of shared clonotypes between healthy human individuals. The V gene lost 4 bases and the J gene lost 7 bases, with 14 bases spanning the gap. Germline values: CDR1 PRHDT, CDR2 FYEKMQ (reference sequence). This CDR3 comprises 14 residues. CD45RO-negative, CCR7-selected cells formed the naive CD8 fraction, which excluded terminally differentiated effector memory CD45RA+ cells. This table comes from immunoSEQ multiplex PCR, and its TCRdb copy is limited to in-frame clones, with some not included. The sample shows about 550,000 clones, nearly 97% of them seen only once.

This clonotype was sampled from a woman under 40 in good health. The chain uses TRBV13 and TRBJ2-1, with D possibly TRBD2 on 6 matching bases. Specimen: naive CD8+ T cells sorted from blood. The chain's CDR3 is CASSSEGAGNEQFF. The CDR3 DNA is TGTGCCAGCAGCTCCGAGGGCGCGGGGAATGAGCAGTTCTTC.